This T cell receptor (beta chain) was retrieved from a study of technical replicates of blood from a handful of donors. Using immunoSEQ multiplex PCR, the repertoire was profiled, and TCRdb retains in-frame clones only, with some absent. The table includes 65,000 to 75,000 clones, approximately 86% detected once. CDR3 length: 14 amino acids. The V and J ends lost 3 bases and 5 bases, in that order; junction bases with no gene match: 3. Germline CDR1 SGHRS, CDR2 YFSETQ. This clone has a handful of counts. The sample has other DNA sequences that encode this CDR3 too. Sequencing was performed on PBMCs. The receptor was isolated from a human donor in good health. Some clones in this sample may be carry-over from other donors' samples. The chain recombines TRBV5-1 with TRBJ1-1, with 11 nucleotides matching TRBD1. This CDR3 is CASSSGQGGTEAFF. CDR3 bases: TGCGCCAGCAGCTCGGGACAGGGGGGGACTGAAGCTTTCTTT.